This T cell receptor beta chain appears in the sequencing data of a study of cytomegalovirus exposure and HLA in healthy donors. Broader study findings: 150 or so TCR beta chains were listed as cytomegalovirus-associated. Many donors carried some public TCRs, although rarity characterized most TCR sequences. When presence/absence was analysed, sequencing depth was taken to be roughly uniform across donors.

Primers included in the PCR were 60 Vbeta and 13 Jbeta primers. Methods used by the authors: There were 80 million or so unique TCR beta chains by a later count, and about 11 million of them were shared. The assay was immunoSEQ multiplex PCR, and TCRdb's table has in-frame clones only and misses some. The V and J calls and clone size were taken over from that table, and D and trimming were inferred from the DNA. The table has around 97,000 clones, about 77% seen once. A word on this clone: Antigen: not known.

The V gene lost 4 bases and the J gene lost 3 bases, with 23 bases spanning the gap. Germline lookup yields CDR1 SGHNT and CDR2 YYREEE (reference sequence). The CDR3 totals 17 residues. The sequence came from a woman aged 18-29 years in good health and CMV-seropositive. The sequenced material came from PBMCs. V and J are TRBV5-4 and TRBJ2-7, with D tentatively TRBD2 (7 bases). Here the CDR3 reads CASSRGGFGGADYEQYF. The CDR3 DNA sequence: TGTGCCAGCAGCCGCGGCGGATTTGGGGGGGCTGACTACGAGCAGTACTTC.